What follows are 10 T cell receptor beta chains derived from one specimen sequenced in a study of shared clonotypes between healthy human individuals. Naive CD8 cells were CD45RO-negative, positively selected for CCR7, excluding terminally differentiated effector memory CD45RA+ cells. The method was immunoSEQ multiplex PCR; TCRdb's version includes in-frame clones alone and lacks a portion of them. The sample has about 2 million clones, approximately 94% seen once; the top ten hold around 1%. Material for sequencing was naive CD8+ T cells sorted from blood. The receptors shown here come from a man younger than 30 in good health.

This chain connects TRBV4-3 to TRBJ2-5, with 9 nucleotides matching TRBD2. After removal of 0 bases from V and 9 bases from J, the junction contained 8 bases not matched to a gene. The CDR3 contains 15 residues. CDR1 and CDR2 (germline): LGHNA, YSLEER. In nucleotides, the CDR3 is TGCGCCAGCAGCCAAGATATGGGGGCGGGGGGGGCCCAGTACTTC. The encoded protein is CASSQDMGAGGAQYF.

The V and J genes are TRBV9 and TRBJ2-2; the D gene is possibly TRBD2 (6 bases). Trimming removed 7 bases from V and 3 bases from J, with 13 bases in between. Germline CDR1 is SGDLS and CDR2 is YYNGEE. The CDR3 is 14 amino acids. The CDR3 region is CASSEGGDTGELFF. DNA for the CDR3: TGTGCCAGCTCCGAGGGCGGGGACACCGGGGAGCTGTTTTTT.

About this clone itself: Other DNA sequences in this specimen translate into the identical CDR3. The chain joins TRBV4-1 to TRBJ2-7; D unclear. Trimming cost V 1 base and J 2 bases, with 6 bases left between them. The CDR3 extends over 13 amino acids. Germline CDR1 is MGHRA and CDR2 is YSYEKL. CDR3 residues: CASSQGDPYEQYF. CDR3 nucleotide sequence: TGCGCCAGCAGCCAAGGAGACCCCTACGAGCAGTACTTC.

The V gene is TRBV4-1, the J gene TRBJ2-7, with TRBD2 identical over 9 bases. Germline V gene lookup returns CDR1 MGHRA and CDR2 YSYEKL. The ends lost 1 base at V and 1 base at J; junction bases unmatched: 11. This CDR3 region has 18 residues. The DNA of the CDR3 is TGCGCCAGCAGCCAAGCGCCGACTAGCGGCTCCCTATCCTACGAGCAGTACTTC. Translation gives CASSQAPTSGSLSYEQYF.

In nucleotides, the CDR3 is TGCGCCAGCAGCCAAGATATGACAGTCCTTTTTAATGGTTTCTTT. This translates into CASSQDMTVLFNGFF. This chain joins TRBV4-3 and TRBJ1-1; maybe TRBD1 (5 bases). Germline CDR1 reads LGHNA; CDR2 reads YSLEER. The length of the CDR3 is 15 residues. V was shortened by 0 bases and J by 13 bases, with 21 bases between the two germline ends.

This chain joins TRBV19 and TRBJ2-6; tentatively, D is TRBD1 (5 bases). The CDR3 contains 17 residues. V lost 3 bases and J lost 0, with 12 bases in between. Germline loops: CDR1 LNHDA, CDR2 SQIVND (reference sequence). CDR3 sequence reads: CASSIQTAHSGANVLTF. The CDR3 DNA is TGTGCCAGTAGTATTCAGACAGCCCACTCTGGGGCCAACGTCCTGACTTTC.

The chain employs TRBV6-5 and TRBJ1-5; perhaps TRBD1 as D (5 bases). Germline loops: CDR1 MNHEY, CDR2 SVGAGI. CDR3 length: 14 residues. Trimming shortened V by 8 bases and J by 3 bases, and 14 bases separated the two germline ends. CDR3 in DNA: TGTGCCAGCTCAGGGACCGATCTCAATCAGCCCCAGCATTTT. Its protein product is CASSGTDLNQPQHF.

This chain links TRBV9 with TRBJ2-1; D call uncertain. The CDR3 extends over 15 amino acids. Germline CDR1 reads SGDLS; CDR2 reads YYNGEE. Deletions cut 2 bases from V and 0 bases from J, with 9 bases between. CDR3 region: CASSVYLSSYNEQFF. CDR3 coding DNA: TGTGCCAGCAGCGTCTACCTGAGCTCCTACAATGAGCAGTTCTTC.

The rearrangement links TRBV7-6 to TRBJ1-4; possible D gene TRBD1, 5 bases. V lost 5 bases and J lost 3, with 16 bases in between. The CDR3 consists of 16 residues. Germline assignment: CDR1 SGHVS and CDR2 FNYEAQ. In DNA, the CDR3 is TGTGCCAGCAGCCGTGAAAGAGGGGTAGCTAATGAAAAACTGTTTTTT. Translation gives CASSRERGVANEKLFF.

Notes on this clone: Other DNA sequences in this specimen translate into the identical CDR3. V gene TRBV27 combines with J gene TRBJ2-2, with D hard to call. Trimming removed 2 bases at V and 6 bases at J, with 4 bases between. The CDR3 consists of 12 residues. Germline CDR1 MNHEY, CDR2 SMNVEV (reference sequence). CDR3 sequence reads: CASSLIAGELFF. CDR3 sequence (DNA): TGTGCCAGCAGTTTAATCGCCGGGGAGCTGTTTTTT.